Listed below are T cell receptor beta chains from one sample, sequenced in a study of cytomegalovirus exposure and HLA in healthy donors. TCRdb keeps only in-frame clones here, not all; method: immunoSEQ multiplex PCR. The sample yields about 190,000 clones, around 90% seen once. Sequences were obtained from PBMCs. These receptors all come from a woman aged 18-29 years in good health and CMV-seronegative. Each CDR3 is given with its conserved first and last residue. The D gene is left open where the match is weak. The size of a clone is reported for some rows only, either as once, few or many, or as a class for expanded clones.

V: TRBV7-3
length: 15
D: TRBD1
size: -
J: TRBJ2-2
DNA: TGTGCCAGCAGCTTAGGACAGGGGGGCACCGGGGAGCTGTTTTTT
CDR3: CASSLGQGGTGELFF

V: TRBV30
length: 11
D: -
size: -
J: TRBJ1-2
DNA: TGTGCCTGGAGTCTGGCCGACATCTACACCTTC
CDR3: CAWSLADIYTF

V: TRBV20-1
length: 11
D: -
size: -
J: TRBJ2-5
DNA: TGCAGCGCATCAGACCAAGAGACCCAGTACTTC
CDR3: CSASDQETQYF

V: TRBV7-9
length: 15
D: -
size: -
J: TRBJ1-4
DNA: TGTGCCAGCAGCTTAAGACAGATAGATAATGAAAAACTGTTTTTT
CDR3: CASSLRQIDNEKLFF

V: TRBV30
length: 15
D: TRBD1
size: -
J: TRBJ2-7
DNA: TGTGCCTGGAGTACACCGGGACAGGGATTAAGTAAGCAGTACTTC
CDR3: CAWSTPGQGLSKQYF

V: TRBV5-4
length: 15
D: -
size: -
J: TRBJ1-1
DNA: TGTGCCAGCAGCTTGGGTCTTATGGGCCCTACTGAAGCTTTCTTT
CDR3: CASSLGLMGPTEAFF

V: TRBV5-1
length: 16
D: -
size: -
J: TRBJ2-7
DNA: TGCGCCAGCAGCTTGGTGGGCACAAAGAGCTCCTACGAGCAGTACTTC
CDR3: CASSLVGTKSSYEQYF

V: TRBV11-2
length: 15
D: TRBD1
size: -
J: TRBJ2-7
DNA: TGTGCCAGCAGCTCCCGACCACAGGGGTCCTACGAGCAGTACTTC
CDR3: CASSSRPQGSYEQYF

V: TRBV30
length: 13
D: -
size: few
J: TRBJ1-5
DNA: TGTGCCTGGAGTGACTTTGCGGAAGGGCCCCAGCATTTT
CDR3: CAWSDFAEGPQHF

V: TRBV18
length: 15
D: TRBD2
size: once
J: TRBJ2-3
DNA: TGTGCCAGCTCGCCGGGACTAACAAGCACAGATACGCAGTATTTT
CDR3: CASSPGLTSTDTQYF

V: TRBV7-2
length: 16
D: -
size: -
J: TRBJ2-3
DNA: TGTGCCAGCAGCTCCCGGGGGAGGAGAGCGACAGATACGCAGTATTTT
CDR3: CASSSRGRRATDTQYF

V: TRBV11-2
length: 14
D: TRBD1
size: -
J: TRBJ1-2
DNA: TGTGCCAGCATCGAGGGGACAGGGGGCTATGGCTACACCTTC
CDR3: CASIEGTGGYGYTF

V: TRBV19
length: 13
D: -
size: -
J: TRBJ1-2
DNA: TGTGCCAGTAGTATAAACAGGGCCTATGGCTACACCTTC
CDR3: CASSINRAYGYTF

V: TRBV5-1
length: 14
D: TRBD1
size: -
J: TRBJ1-4
DNA: TGCGCCAGCAGCCCGGGACAGGGAGACGAAAAACTGTTTTTT
CDR3: CASSPGQGDEKLFF

V: TRBV5-4
length: 15
D: TRBD1
size: -
J: TRBJ2-3
DNA: TGTGCCAGCAGCTTTCGGACAGGGAGAACAGATACGCAGTATTTT
CDR3: CASSFRTGRTDTQYF

V: TRBV6-5
length: 14
D: TRBD1
size: -
J: TRBJ1-2
DNA: TGTGCCAGCAGCTCCTACAGGGGCCAATATGGCTACACCTTC
CDR3: CASSSYRGQYGYTF

V: TRBV5-4
length: 13
D: -
size: -
J: TRBJ1-2
DNA: TGTGCCAGCAGATCGGACAGCCTGGGCGGCTACACCTTC
CDR3: CASRSDSLGGYTF

V: TRBV19
length: 14
D: TRBD1
size: -
J: TRBJ1-1
DNA: TGTGCCAGTAATTGGGACAGCATGAACACTGAAGCTTTCTTT
CDR3: CASNWDSMNTEAFF

V: TRBV18
length: 16
D: TRBD1
size: -
J: TRBJ1-2
DNA: TGTGCCAGCTCACCTACACAGGGGGAAAGGGACTATGGCTACACCTTC
CDR3: CASSPTQGERDYGYTF

V: TRBV7-8
length: 16
D: TRBD2
size: -
J: TRBJ2-3
DNA: TGTGCCAGCAGCTTACAGGGCGGGGGTGTCACAGATACGCAGTATTTT
CDR3: CASSLQGGGVTDTQYF

V: TRBV19
length: 15
D: -
size: -
J: TRBJ2-3
DNA: TGTGCCAGTAGCCCGGAGATTTGGGGCACAGATACGCAGTATTTT
CDR3: CASSPEIWGTDTQYF

V: TRBV5-4
length: 15
D: TRBD1
size: -
J: TRBJ1-2
DNA: TGTGCCAGCAGCTCGGGACAGTTCGGCGGTTGTGGCTACACCTTC
CDR3: CASSSGQFGGCGYTF

V: TRBV5-4
length: 14
D: TRBD1
size: -
J: TRBJ1-1
DNA: TGTGCCAGCAGCCCCGGACAGGGGGTAGCTGAAGCTTTCTTT
CDR3: CASSPGQGVAEAFF

V: TRBV11-2
length: 14
D: TRBD2
size: -
J: TRBJ2-7
DNA: TGTGCCAGCAGCTTAGGCGCGGGAGCTTACGAGCAGTACTTC
CDR3: CASSLGAGAYEQYF

V: TRBV10-3
length: 14
D: -
size: -
J: TRBJ2-3
DNA: TGTGCCATCACCCCTAATCCGGGCACAGATACGCAGTATTTT
CDR3: CAITPNPGTDTQYF

V: TRBV2
length: 12
D: TRBD1
size: -
J: TRBJ1-2
DNA: TGTGCCACGGGACAGGGGACTGCTGGCTACACCTTC
CDR3: CATGQGTAGYTF

V: TRBV18
length: 16
D: -
size: -
J: TRBJ1-3
DNA: TGTGCCAGCTCACCCCGGACTGCATACTCTGGAAACACCATATATTTT
CDR3: CASSPRTAYSGNTIYF

V: TRBV5-1
length: 15
D: TRBD2
size: -
J: TRBJ2-1
DNA: TGCGCCAGCAGCTGGGCTAGCGGGAGGTTCAATGAGCAGTTCTTC
CDR3: CASSWASGRFNEQFF

V: TRBV7-9
length: 13
D: -
size: -
J: TRBJ1-1
DNA: TGTGCCAGCAGCTCGCAGGGGATCACTGAAGCTTTCTTT
CDR3: CASSSQGITEAFF

V: TRBV6-1
length: 13
D: TRBD1
size: -
J: TRBJ1-4
DNA: TGTGCCAGCAGGGACAGGTATAATGAAAAACTGTTTTTT
CDR3: CASRDRYNEKLFF

V: TRBV28
length: 17
D: TRBD1
size: -
J: TRBJ1-3
DNA: TGTGCCAGCAGTTTACACCGGGACAGGGGGGTTGGAAACACCATATATTTT
CDR3: CASSLHRDRGVGNTIYF

V: TRBV20-1
length: 11
D: -
size: -
J: TRBJ2-7
DNA: TGCAGTGCTAGAGGGCAGTACGAGCAGTACTTC
CDR3: CSARGQYEQYF

V: TRBV10-3
length: 15
D: TRBD1
size: once
J: TRBJ1-1
DNA: TGTGCCATCAACCCGGGACAGGGAGGAGGGACTGAAGCTTTCTTT
CDR3: CAINPGQGGGTEAFF

V: TRBV6-1
length: 15
D: TRBD1
size: -
J: TRBJ2-7
DNA: TGTGCCAGCAGTGAAACCGGGACAGGGGCTGACGAGCAGTACTTC
CDR3: CASSETGTGADEQYF

V: TRBV5-1
length: 16
D: TRBD2
size: -
J: TRBJ2-1
DNA: TGCGCCAGCAGCTTGGCCGGTAGCGGGGGAGCCTCGGAGCAGTTCTTC
CDR3: CASSLAGSGGASEQFF

V: TRBV7-9
length: 12
D: -
size: once
J: TRBJ1-1
DNA: TGTGCCAGCAGCTCTGGGGGGAGAGGGGCTTTCTTT
CDR3: CASSSGGRGAFF

V: TRBV6-4
length: 11
D: -
size: -
J: TRBJ1-3
DNA: TGTGCCAGGGGGCCTGGAAACACCATATATTTT
CDR3: CARGPGNTIYF

V: TRBV6-5
length: 13
D: -
size: -
J: TRBJ1-5
DNA: TGTGCCGCACAGCTAGCCCCCAATCAGCCCCAGCATTTT
CDR3: CAAQLAPNQPQHF

V: TRBV5-1
length: 14
D: -
size: -
J: TRBJ2-2
DNA: TGCGCCAGCAGCTTAGTGGGGCTGACCGGGGAGCTGTTTTTT
CDR3: CASSLVGLTGELFF

V: TRBV5-1
length: 14
D: -
size: -
J: TRBJ2-2
DNA: TGCGCCAGCAGCTCCGAGGGTAGGCCCGGGGAGCTGTTTTTT
CDR3: CASSSEGRPGELFF

V: TRBV19
length: 18
D: TRBD1
size: -
J: TRBJ2-6
DNA: TGTGCCAGTAGGCCCGCCGGGACAGCTTTCTCTGGGGCCAACGTCCTGACTTTC
CDR3: CASRPAGTAFSGANVLTF

V: TRBV27
length: 14
D: TRBD2
size: -
J: TRBJ2-7
DNA: TGTGCCAGCAGCCTAGCGGGAGGAAGTAACGAGCAGTACTTC
CDR3: CASSLAGGSNEQYF

V: TRBV4-3
length: 17
D: TRBD2
size: -
J: TRBJ2-3
DNA: TGCGCCAGCAGCCAAGAGGGCCTAGCGGGAGGCTCAGATACGCAGTATTTT
CDR3: CASSQEGLAGGSDTQYF

V: TRBV4-2
length: 16
D: -
size: -
J: TRBJ2-5
DNA: TGTGCCAGCAGCCAAGTAGTGAGCTCTCCGGTAGAGACCCAGTACTTC
CDR3: CASSQVVSSPVETQYF

V: TRBV2
length: 14
D: -
size: -
J: TRBJ2-3
DNA: TGTGCCAGTGGACAGACCGCTAGCACAGATACGCAGTATTTT
CDR3: CASGQTASTDTQYF

V: TRBV6-1
length: 15
D: -
size: -
J: TRBJ1-3
DNA: TGTGCCAGCAGGCCTGAGGTAGGCTCTGGAAACACCATATATTTT
CDR3: CASRPEVGSGNTIYF

V: TRBV5-1
length: 13
D: -
size: -
J: TRBJ2-7
DNA: TGCGCCAGCCGGGGGGACAACTCCTACGAGCAGTACTTC
CDR3: CASRGDNSYEQYF

V: TRBV6-6
length: 14
D: -
size: -
J: TRBJ1-1
DNA: TGTGCCAGCACCTGGGGAGGGGGGGGAACTGAAGCTTTCTTT
CDR3: CASTWGGGGTEAFF

V: TRBV27
length: 13
D: TRBD1
size: -
J: TRBJ2-7
DNA: TGTGCCAGCGTCGACAGGGTTTGGAACGAGCAGTACTTC
CDR3: CASVDRVWNEQYF

V: TRBV14
length: 13
D: -
size: few
J: TRBJ1-1
DNA: TGTGCCAGCAGCCAACAGGGGAGCACTGAAGCTTTCTTT
CDR3: CASSQQGSTEAFF

V: TRBV4-2
length: 14
D: TRBD1
size: -
J: TRBJ1-4
DNA: TGTGCCAGCAGCCAAGGCCAGGGGGGAGAAAAACTGTTTTTT
CDR3: CASSQGQGGEKLFF

V: TRBV6-1
length: 13
D: -
size: -
J: TRBJ2-7
DNA: TGTGCCAGCACCCTGGAGTATTCCTACGAGCAGTACTTC
CDR3: CASTLEYSYEQYF

V: TRBV5-4
length: 15
D: TRBD1
size: -
J: TRBJ1-3
DNA: TGTGCCAGCAGCCACGTCCCGGGACAGGGTGACACCATATATTTT
CDR3: CASSHVPGQGDTIYF

V: TRBV6-6
length: 14
D: -
size: few
J: TRBJ1-1
DNA: TGTGCCAGCAGTCGTACTACGGGGAGCACTGAAGCTTTCTTT
CDR3: CASSRTTGSTEAFF

V: TRBV5-5
length: 16
D: -
size: -
J: TRBJ2-7
DNA: TGTGCCAGCAGCTTGGCCTTAGGGGGGGGCTACTACGAGCAGTACTTC
CDR3: CASSLALGGGYYEQYF

V: TRBV18
length: 15
D: -
size: -
J: TRBJ2-6
DNA: TGTGCCAGCTCCCCAACGGGGTCTGGGGCCAACGTCCTGACTTTC
CDR3: CASSPTGSGANVLTF

V: TRBV11-3
length: 13
D: -
size: -
J: TRBJ1-5
DNA: TGTGCCAGCAGCTCCGTATCGGGGCAGCCCCAGCATTTT
CDR3: CASSSVSGQPQHF

V: TRBV28
length: 14
D: TRBD1
size: few
J: TRBJ2-7
DNA: TGTGCCAGCAGTTCACGGACAGGACCCTACGAGCAGTACTTC
CDR3: CASSSRTGPYEQYF

V: TRBV2
length: 15
D: -
size: -
J: TRBJ2-3
DNA: TGTGCCAGCAGTGAACCTCGGGGAAGTGCAGATACGCAGTATTTT
CDR3: CASSEPRGSADTQYF

V: TRBV5-1
length: 15
D: -
size: -
J: TRBJ2-3
DNA: TGCGCCAGCAGCCCCCGACTAGAGGCCACAGATACGCAGTATTTT
CDR3: CASSPRLEATDTQYF